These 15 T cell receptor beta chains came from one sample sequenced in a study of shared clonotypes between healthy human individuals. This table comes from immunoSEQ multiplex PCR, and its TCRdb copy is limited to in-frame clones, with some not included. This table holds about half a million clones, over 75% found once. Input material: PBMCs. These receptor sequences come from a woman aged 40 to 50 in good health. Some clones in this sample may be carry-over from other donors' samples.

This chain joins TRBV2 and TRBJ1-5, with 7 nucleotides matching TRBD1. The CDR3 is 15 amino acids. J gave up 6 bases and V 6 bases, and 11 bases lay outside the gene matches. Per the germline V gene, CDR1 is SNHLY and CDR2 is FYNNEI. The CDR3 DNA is TGTGCCAGCAGCGCGTCAGGGGGAAAAGGTCAGCCCCAGCATTTT. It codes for CASSASGGKGQPQHF. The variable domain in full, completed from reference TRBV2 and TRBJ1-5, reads EPEVTQTPSHQVTQMGQEVILRCVPISNHLYFYWYRQILGQKVEFLVSFYNNEISEKSEIFDDQFSVERPDGSNFTLKIRSTKLEDSAMYFCASSASGGKGQPQHFGDGTRLSIL.

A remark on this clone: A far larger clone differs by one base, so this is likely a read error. The CDR3 region is CASSPLGQGSDLNAFF. DNA for the CDR3: TGTGCCAGCAGCCCACTCGGACAGGGGAGCGACCTGAATGCTTTCTTT. The chain joins TRBV11-1 to TRBJ1-1; the match to TRBD1 covers 9 bases. The junction had 18 bases not matched to a gene; V was cut back by 5 bases and J by 11 bases. CDR3 length: 16 residues. The V gene's germline CDR1 is SGHAT and CDR2 FQDESV (reference sequence).

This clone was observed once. The CDR3 loop is CASPSAPRGLGTDTQYF. The CDR3 nucleotides are TGTGCCAGCCCTTCCGCTCCAAGGGGTCTCGGCACAGATACGCAGTATTTT. The chain has TRBV27 and TRBJ2-3; D possibly corresponds to TRBD1 (5 bases). Between the trimmed V and J ends, which lost 8 bases and 1 base, there was a span of 22 bases. CDR1 and CDR2 from the germline V gene are MNHEY and SMNVEV (reference sequence). The CDR3 has 17 residues.

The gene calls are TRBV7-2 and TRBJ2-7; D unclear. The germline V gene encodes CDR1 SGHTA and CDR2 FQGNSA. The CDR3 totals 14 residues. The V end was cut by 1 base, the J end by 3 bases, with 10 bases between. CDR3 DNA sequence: TGTGCCAGCAGCTTAGGACCCGAGGTCTACGAGCAGTACTTC. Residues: CASSLGPEVYEQYF.

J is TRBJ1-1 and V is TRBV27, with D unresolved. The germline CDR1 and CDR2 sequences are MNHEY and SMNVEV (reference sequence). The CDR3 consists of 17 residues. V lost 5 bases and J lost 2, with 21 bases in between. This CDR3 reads CASSPRAHLLTNTEAFF. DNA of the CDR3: TGTGCCAGCAGTCCACGGGCCCACCTACTTACAAACACTGAAGCTTTCTTT.

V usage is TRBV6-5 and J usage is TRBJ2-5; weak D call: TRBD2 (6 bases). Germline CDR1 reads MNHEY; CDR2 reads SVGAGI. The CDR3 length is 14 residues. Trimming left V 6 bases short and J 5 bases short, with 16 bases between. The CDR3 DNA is TGTGCCAGCAGGCCGCCGCTCGGAGGGGAGACCCAGTACTTC. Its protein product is CASRPPLGGETQYF.

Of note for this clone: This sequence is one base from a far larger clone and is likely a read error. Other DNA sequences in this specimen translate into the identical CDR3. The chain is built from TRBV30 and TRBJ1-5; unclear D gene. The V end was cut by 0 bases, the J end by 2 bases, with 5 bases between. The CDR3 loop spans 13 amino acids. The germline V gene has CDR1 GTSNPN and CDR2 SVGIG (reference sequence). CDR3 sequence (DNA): TGTGCCTGGAGTGTTGGGGGCAATCAGCCCCAGCATTTT. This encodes CAWSVGGNQPQHF.

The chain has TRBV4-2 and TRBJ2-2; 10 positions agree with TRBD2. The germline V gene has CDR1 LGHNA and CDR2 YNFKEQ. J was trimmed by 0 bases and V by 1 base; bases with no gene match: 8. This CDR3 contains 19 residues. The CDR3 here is CASSQGTSGQDANTGELFF. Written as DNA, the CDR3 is TGTGCCAGCAGCCAAGGGACTAGCGGACAGGACGCGAACACCGGGGAGCTGTTTTTT.

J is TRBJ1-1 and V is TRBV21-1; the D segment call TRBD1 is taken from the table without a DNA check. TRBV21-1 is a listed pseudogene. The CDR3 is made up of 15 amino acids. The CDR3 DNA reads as TGTGCCAGCAGCAAAGGGGGGACAGGGAGTGCTGAAGCTTTCTTT. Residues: CASSKGGTGSAEAFF.

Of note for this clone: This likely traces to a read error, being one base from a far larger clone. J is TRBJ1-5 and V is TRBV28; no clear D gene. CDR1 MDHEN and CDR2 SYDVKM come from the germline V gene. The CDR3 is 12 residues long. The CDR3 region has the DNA TGTGCCAGCAGTGATACTCATCAGTCCCAGCATTTT. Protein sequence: CASSDTHQSQHF.

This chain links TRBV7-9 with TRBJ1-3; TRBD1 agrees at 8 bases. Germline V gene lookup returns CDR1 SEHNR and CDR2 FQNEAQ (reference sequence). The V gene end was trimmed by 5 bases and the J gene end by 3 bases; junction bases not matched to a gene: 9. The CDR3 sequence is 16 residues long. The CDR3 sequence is CASSTTQGARGNTIYF. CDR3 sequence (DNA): TGTGCCAGCAGCACCACTCAGGGGGCTCGTGGAAACACCATATATTTT.

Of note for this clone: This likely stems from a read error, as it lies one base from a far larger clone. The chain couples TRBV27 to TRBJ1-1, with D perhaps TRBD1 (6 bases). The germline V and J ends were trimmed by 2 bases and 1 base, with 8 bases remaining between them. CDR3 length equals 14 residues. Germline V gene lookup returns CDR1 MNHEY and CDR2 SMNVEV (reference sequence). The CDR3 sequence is CASSLRGANTEAFF. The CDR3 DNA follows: TGTGCCAGCAGTTTAAGGGGGGCGAACACTGAAGCTTTCTTT.

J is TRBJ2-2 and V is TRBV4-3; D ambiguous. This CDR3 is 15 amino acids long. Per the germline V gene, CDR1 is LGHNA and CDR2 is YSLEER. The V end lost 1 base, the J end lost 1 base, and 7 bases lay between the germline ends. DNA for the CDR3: TGCGCCAGCAGCCAAGCAGTCCAGAACACCGGGGAGCTGTTTTTT. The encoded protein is CASSQAVQNTGELFF.

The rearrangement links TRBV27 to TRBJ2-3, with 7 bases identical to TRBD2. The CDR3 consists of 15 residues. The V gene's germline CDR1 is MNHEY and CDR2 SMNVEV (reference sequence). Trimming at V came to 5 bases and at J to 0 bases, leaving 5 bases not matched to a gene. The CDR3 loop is CASSPRTSSTDTQYF. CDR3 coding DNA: TGTGCCAGCAGTCCGCGGACTAGTAGCACAGATACGCAGTATTTT.

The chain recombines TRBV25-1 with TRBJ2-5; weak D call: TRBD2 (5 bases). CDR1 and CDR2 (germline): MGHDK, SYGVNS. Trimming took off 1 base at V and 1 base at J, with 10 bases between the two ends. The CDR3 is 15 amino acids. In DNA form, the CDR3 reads TGTGCCAGCAGTGAATGGATCGGACTCCAAGAGACCCAGTACTTC. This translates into CASSEWIGLQETQYF.